The 27 T cell receptor beta chains below all came from one sample that was sequenced in a study of T cell repertoires in cytomegalovirus infection. No antigen has been assigned to these receptors. Each CDR3 protein is one row after TCRdb ran MiXCR on the reads. The sample records approximately 280,000 distinct CDR3 sequences, approximately 22% being singletons. The sample was cultured PBMCs, taken from culture after CMV antigen stimulation. The receptors come from a human donor in good health (CMV status not recorded). Some clones in this sample may be carry-over from other donors' samples.

This clonotype was observed a few times. The chain uses TRBV7-2 and TRBJ2-5; 8 bases match TRBD1. Germline V gene sequence: CDR1 SGHTA, CDR2 FQGNSA. This CDR3 comprises 15 residues. With 1 base clipped from V and 5 bases from J, the junction kept 6 bases outside the gene matches. The CDR3 spells CASSLGPGGVETQYF. The CDR3 DNA reads TGTGCCAGCAGCTTAGGCCCAGGGGGCGTTGAGACCCAGTACTTC.

CDR3 coding DNA: TGTGCCAGCAGTTCCCGGACAGGGGGCAATGAGCAGTTCTTC. It translates to CASSSRTGGNEQFF. The chain is built from TRBV12-3 or TRBV12-4 and TRBJ2-1; 10 bases match TRBD1. The CDR3 sequence is 14 residues long. Trimming cost V 4 bases and J 6 bases; bases outside gene matches: 3.

The chain is built from TRBV15 and TRBJ2-3; D is unresolved. This CDR3 has 14 residues. Trimming removed 2 bases from V and 4 bases from J, with 10 bases in between. Germline-derived CDR1 and CDR2 are LNHNV and YYDKDF (reference sequence). CDR3 sequence reads: CATSRSIGSDTQYF. As DNA, the CDR3 is TGTGCCACCAGCAGATCCATCGGGTCAGATACGCAGTATTTT.

The chain recombines TRBV29-1 with TRBJ2-7; TRBD2 matches 13 bases. CDR1 and CDR2 from the germline V gene are SQVTM and ANQGSEA. The junction had 8 bases not matched to a gene; V was cut back by 7 bases and J by 2 bases. The CDR3 is 15 residues long. The CDR3 sequence is CSATPGTSGTYEQYF. CDR3 nucleotide sequence: TGCAGCGCAACCCCAGGGACTAGCGGGACCTACGAGCAGTACTTC.

In the case of this clonotype: The junction shows a germline mismatch at one end, possibly a read error. The chain uses TRBV4-1 and TRBJ2-5; D is unclear. This CDR3 comprises 16 residues. Germline loops: CDR1 MGHRA, CDR2 YSYEKL. CDR3 sequence: CASSQDFPFDQETQYF. The CDR3 region has the DNA TGTGCCAGCAGCCAAGACTTCCCCTTCGACCAAGAGACCCAGTACTTC.

This chain joins TRBV20-1 and TRBJ2-3; D call uncertain. The CDR3 covers 12 residues. The V end lost 6 bases, the J end lost 1 base, and 8 bases lay between the germline ends. Germline V gene lookup returns CDR1 DFQATT and CDR2 SNEGSKA (reference sequence). The chain's CDR3 is CSATDGTDTQYF. The DNA of the CDR3 is TGCAGTGCCACGGACGGCACAGATACGCAGTATTTT.

The chain joins TRBV14 to TRBJ2-7, with a weak D call TRBD1 (6 bases). CDR1 and CDR2 from the germline V gene are SGHDN and FVKESK. The CDR3 contains 15 residues. The ends were cut back, 2 bases at V and 2 bases at J, with 13 bases in the middle. The CDR3 sequence: CASSQLNRDTYEQYF. As DNA, the CDR3 is TGTGCCAGCAGCCAATTAAACAGGGATACCTACGAGCAGTACTTC.

As for this clonotype: This may stem from a read error, because a much larger clone lies one nucleotide away. V and J are TRBV12-3 or TRBV12-4 and TRBJ2-3; possible D gene TRBD2, 6 bases. The CDR3 contains 17 residues. Trimming stripped 5 bases from V and 5 bases from J, with 23 bases between. The CDR3 DNA is TGTGCCAGCAGTCAACTCCGACTAGTGGGAGACCTAGATACGCAGTATTTT. The encoded protein is CASSQLRLVGDLDTQYF.

The chain uses TRBV12-3 or TRBV12-4 and TRBJ2-7; D may be TRBD2 (5 bases). V lost 5 bases and J lost 1, with 12 bases in between. This CDR3 has 14 amino acids. CDR3 coding DNA: TGTGCCAGCAGTCCCCTCCCGGGGTCCTACGAGCAGTACTTC. Amino acid sequence: CASSPLPGSYEQYF.

V and J are TRBV6-6 and TRBJ2-1; 15 nucleotides match TRBD2. J was trimmed by 6 bases and V by 7 bases; bases with no gene match: 10. The CDR3 runs 17 residues. Germline V CDR1 and CDR2: MNHNY, SVGAGI (reference sequence). CDR3 region: CASTTGTSGRKGNEQFF. CDR3 DNA sequence: TGTGCCAGCACCACGGGGACTAGCGGGAGGAAAGGCAATGAGCAGTTCTTC.

This sequence joins TRBV30 and TRBJ1-6; D may be TRBD1 (5 bases). V was pared by 2 bases and J by 5 bases, with 7 bases between. The germline CDR1 and CDR2 sequences are GTSNPN and SVGIG (reference sequence). CDR3 length: 13 amino acids. The CDR3 reads CAWSPGHNSPLHF. The CDR3 DNA is TGTGCCTGGAGTCCGGGACATAATTCACCCCTCCACTTT.

This clonotype showed up many times. J is TRBJ1-5 and V is TRBV7-2; perhaps TRBD1 as D (5 bases). Trimming stripped 5 bases from V and 4 bases from J, with 21 bases between. The V gene's germline CDR1 is SGHTA and CDR2 FQGNSA. The CDR3 has 17 residues. Here the CDR3 reads CASSLNARGNPNQPQHF. The CDR3 region has the DNA TGTGCCAGCAGCCTGAATGCAAGGGGAAATCCAAATCAGCCCCAGCATTTT.

V and J are TRBV6-1 and TRBJ2-1; 15 bases align to TRBD2. After removal of 5 bases from V and 6 bases from J, the junction contained 14 bases not matched to a gene. The CDR3 runs to 19 residues. The germline V gene has CDR1 MNHNS and CDR2 SASEGT. The chain's CDR3 is CASSTRGLAGGVPTNEQFF. The CDR3, as DNA: TGTGCCAGCAGTACCCGGGGACTAGCGGGAGGTGTCCCCACCAATGAGCAGTTCTTC.

In its sample, this clonotype was seen many times. This chain uses TRBV7-2 with TRBJ2-3; 14 positions match TRBD2. The germline CDR1 and CDR2 sequences are SGHTA and FQGNSA. V trimming: 5 bases; J trimming: 7 bases; junction bases outside the gene matches: 5. This CDR3 contains 15 residues. The CDR3 protein is CASSPGTSGGNTQYF. In DNA, the CDR3 is TGTGCCAGCAGCCCGGGGACTAGCGGGGGTAATACGCAGTATTTT. Full variable domain (missing parts from reference TRBV7-2 and TRBJ2-3): GAGVSQSPSNKVTEKGKDVELRCDPISGHTALYWYRQSLGQGLEFLIYFQGNSAPDKSGLPSDRFSAERTGGSVSTLTIQRTQQEDSAVYLCASSPGTSGGNTQYFGPGTRLTVL.

This clonotype was seen ten or more times. The V and J genes are TRBV7-9 and TRBJ2-1; a possible D gene is TRBD2 (6 bases). This CDR3 comprises 17 residues. The V and J ends lost 5 bases and 7 bases respectively, with 24 bases between them. Germline V gene lookup returns CDR1 SEHNR and CDR2 FQNEAQ (reference sequence). The CDR3 here is CASSPPGVEGAKNEQFF. CDR3 DNA: TGTGCCAGCAGCCCCCCGGGGGTTGAGGGAGCTAAGAATGAGCAGTTCTTC.

CDR3 nucleotide sequence: TGCAGTGCTGCGCCGGGACAGGGATTAAGTAACTATGGCTACACCTTC. Its protein product is CSAAPGQGLSNYGYTF. The chain joins TRBV20-1 to TRBJ1-2, with 9 bases lining up with TRBD1. This CDR3 is built from 16 residues. The germline V gene encodes CDR1 DFQATT and CDR2 SNEGSKA (reference sequence). J lost 1 base, V lost 5 bases, and 11 bases had no gene match.

The chain links TRBV20-1 to TRBJ2-5; 7 bases match TRBD2. J gave up 1 base and V 6 bases, and 8 bases lay outside the gene matches. This CDR3 is built from 14 residues. Germline-derived CDR1 and CDR2 are DFQATT and SNEGSKA (reference sequence). This CDR3 reads CSAPEAGVQETQYF. CDR3 DNA sequence: TGCAGTGCCCCTGAGGCGGGAGTCCAAGAGACCCAGTACTTC.

The rearrangement links TRBV11-1 to TRBJ2-5; 10 nucleotides line up with TRBD2. V dropped 6 bases and J dropped 1; count of bases not matched to a gene: 8. This CDR3 is built from 16 residues. Germline V gene data show CDR1 as SGHAT and CDR2 as FQDESV (reference sequence). This chain's CDR3 is CASRKGTSAFQETQYF. The CDR3 DNA follows: TGTGCCAGCAGAAAAGGGACTAGCGCATTCCAAGAGACCCAGTACTTC. Supplemented by reference TRBV11-1 and TRBJ2-5, the full variable domain reads EAEVAQSPRYKITEKSQAVAFWCDPISGHATLYWYRQILGQGPELLVQFQDESVVDDSQLPKDRFSAERLKGVDSTLKIQPAELGDSAMYLCASRKGTSAFQETQYFGPGTRLLVL.

This clonotype appeared many times. One end of the junction is discordant with germline, which a read error may explain. V usage is TRBV5-1 and J usage is TRBJ2-1; 14 nucleotides line up with TRBD2. This CDR3 contains 15 residues. Germline V gives CDR1 SGHRS, CDR2 YFSETQ. CDR3 nucleotides: TGTGCCAGCAGCTTGGGACTAGCGGGAGTCGATGAGCAGTTCTTC. Translating gives CASSLGLAGVDEQFF.

This sequence joins TRBV6-6 and TRBJ1-1; D gene unclear. The CDR3 spans 12 residues. V lost 7 bases and J lost 9, with 15 bases in between. Per the germline V gene, CDR1 is MNHNY and CDR2 is SVGAGI (reference sequence). CDR3: CASTEPLPKAFF. As DNA, the CDR3 is TGTGCCAGCACCGAGCCATTACCTAAAGCTTTCTTT.

This clonotype occurred many times. J is TRBJ2-1 and V is TRBV7-8, with 15 bases lining up with TRBD2. The length of the CDR3 is 18 residues. With 5 bases clipped from V and 7 bases from J, the junction kept 12 bases outside the gene matches. CDR1 is SGHVS, CDR2 FQNEAQ, per germline. The CDR3 is CASSRRVTGTSGRNEQFF. In DNA, the CDR3 is TGTGCCAGCAGCCGTAGAGTTACCGGGACTAGCGGGAGGAATGAGCAGTTCTTC.

In this sample, this clonotype turned up many times. The chain has TRBV24-1 and TRBJ2-2; D is possibly TRBD1 (6 bases). The CDR3 length is 14 residues. V was clipped by 9 bases and J by 1 base, with 11 bases between them. The germline V gene has CDR1 KGHDR and CDR2 SFDVKD. Written as DNA, the CDR3 is TGTGCCACCCGAGCACAGGGGAACACCGGGGAGCTGTTTTTT. Amino acids: CATRAQGNTGELFF.

This clonotype was counted between two and nine times. This CDR3 reads CASSQVPGTSELRARFF. The CDR3 DNA sequence: TGCGCCAGCAGCCAAGTACCCGGGACTAGCGAATTAAGGGCAAGGTTCTTC. The genes are TRBV4-1 and TRBJ2-1; 10 bases fit TRBD2. This CDR3 is built from 17 residues. Per germline, CDR1 MGHRA and CDR2 YSYEKL. After removal of 1 base from V and 15 bases from J, the junction contained 18 bases not matched to a gene.

There are a few counts of this clonotype. This rearrangement joins TRBV6-2 or TRBV6-3 to TRBJ2-1; D is undetermined. V lost 2 bases, J lost 9 bases, and 8 bases lay in between. This CDR3 contains 12 residues. Germline lookup yields CDR1 MNHEY and CDR2 SVGEGT. CDR3 nucleotide sequence: TGTGCCAGCAGTTACACGCTCCCTGAGCAGTTCTTC. Its protein product is CASSYTLPEQFF.

The chain joins TRBV15 to TRBJ1-1, with D unresolved. Germline loops: CDR1 LNHNV, CDR2 YYDKDF (reference sequence). The CDR3 covers 14 residues. V was clipped by 1 base and J by 1 base, with 7 bases between them. The CDR3 protein is CATSRVFGNTEAFF. CDR3 nucleotides: TGTGCCACCAGCAGAGTTTTTGGGAACACTGAAGCTTTCTTT.

The rearrangement links TRBV12-3 or TRBV12-4 to TRBJ2-7; 8 positions match TRBD1. After removal of 3 bases from V and 3 bases from J, the junction contained 13 bases not matched to a gene. The CDR3 has 17 residues. The CDR3, as DNA: TGTGCCAGCAGTTTTTGGAGGGGGACAGGATATAACTACGAGCAGTACTTC. This translates into CASSFWRGTGYNYEQYF.

This rearrangement joins TRBV19 to TRBJ2-1; D not certain. The germline V and J ends were trimmed by 10 bases and 9 bases, with 16 bases remaining between them. Germline assignment: CDR1 LNHDA and CDR2 SQIVND (reference sequence). The CDR3 extends over 12 amino acids. DNA of the CDR3: TGTGCCACCCAAACGGGCCTGGGTGAGCAGTTCTTC. This translates into CATQTGLGEQFF.